This entry features one T cell receptor (beta chain) sequence. The data originate from a study of blood T cell repertoires in COVID-19. Germline V gene data show CDR1 as SGDLS and CDR2 as YYNGEE. This CDR3 is built from 16 residues. Unmatched junction bases numbered 10, after V lost 3 bases and J lost 3 bases. TCRdb keeps only in-frame clones here, not all; method: immunoSEQ multiplex PCR. The sample consists of roughly 290,000 clones, about nine tenths of them appearing once. Sequenced material: PBMCs or T cells enriched from blood (not recorded which). The chain employs TRBV9 and TRBJ2-3; 7 nucleotides match TRBD1. The TCR originated in a woman between 40 and 55 years old who had recovered from COVID-19. The CDR3 loop reads CASSEGSGTETDTQYF. The DNA of the CDR3 is TGTGCCAGCAGCGAGGGATCCGGGACAGAGACAGATACGCAGTATTTT. The full variable domain, its missing parts supplied by reference TRBV9 and TRBJ2-3, is DSGVTQTPKHLITATGQRVTLRCSPRSGDLSVYWYQQSLDQGLQFLIQYYNGEERAKGNILERFSAQQFPDLHSELNLSSLELGDSALYFCASSEGSGTETDTQYFGPGTRLTVL.